The 27 T cell receptor beta chains listed next were all sequenced from one sample in a study of T cell responses to AZD1222 COVID-19 vaccine. Profiling relied on immunoSEQ multiplex PCR, and the TCRdb table lists in-frame clones only, not all of them. The table lists about 120,000 clones, about 89% of them singletons, with roughly 6.9% in the top ten. Material: peripheral blood, obtained 28 days after the second AZD1222 dose. The receptor set was obtained from an adult who received the AZD1222 COVID-19 vaccine.

V gene TRBV5-6 combines with J gene TRBJ2-1; TRBD2 matches at 12 bases. V lost 4 bases to trimming and J lost 2 bases; unmatched junction nucleotides: 1. The germline CDR1 and CDR2 sequences are SGHDT and YYEEEE. The CDR3 loop spans 15 amino acids. This chain's CDR3 is CASSLAGGAYNEQFF. CDR3 in DNA: TGTGCCAGCAGCCTAGCGGGAGGGGCCTACAATGAGCAGTTCTTC.

Written as DNA, the CDR3 is TGCGCCAGCAGCTTTCCGACAGGGGAGGGCACCGGGGAGCTGTTTTTT. Encoded protein: CASSFPTGEGTGELFF. The chain combines TRBV5-1 with TRBJ2-2; TRBD1 might be the D (8 bases). V lost 2 bases and J 4 bases, leaving 15 bases between the germline ends. CDR1 is SGHRS and CDR2 is YFSETQ in the germline V gene. The CDR3 runs 16 residues.

This clone showed up just once. The chain couples TRBV5-1 to TRBJ1-4, with TRBD1 as a possible D gene (5 bases). Per the germline V gene, CDR1 is SGHRS and CDR2 is YFSETQ. The CDR3 covers 14 residues. Trimming cost V 2 bases and J 7 bases, with 12 bases left between them. In nucleotides, the CDR3 is TGCGCCAGCAGCTTAGGAAGGGGCAGTGAAAAACTGTTTTTT. As protein: CASSLGRGSEKLFF.

J is TRBJ2-3 and V is TRBV9, with D unclear. Germline CDR1 reads SGDLS; CDR2 reads YYNGEE. The length of the CDR3 is 11 residues. The V gene lost 4 bases and the J gene lost 6 bases, with 6 bases spanning the gap. The CDR3 protein is CASSFKDTQYF. CDR3 coding DNA: TGTGCCAGCAGCTTCAAGGATACGCAGTATTTT.

The V and J genes are TRBV7-2 and TRBJ2-5; D may be TRBD1 (6 bases). Per germline, CDR1 SGHTA and CDR2 FQGNSA. V lost 1 base to trimming and J lost 4 bases, with 10 bases between them. This CDR3 contains 14 residues. In nucleotides, the CDR3 is TGTGCCAGCAGCTTAGGGGGGCGCCCAGAGACCCAGTACTTC. Residues: CASSLGGRPETQYF.

This chain's CDR3 is CASSTRTGSFMGYTF. The CDR3 DNA follows: TGTGCCAGCAGCACCCGGACAGGGAGCTTTATGGGCTACACCTTC. J is TRBJ1-2 and V is TRBV7-2, with 8 nucleotides matching TRBD1. This CDR3 is 15 amino acids long. The V segment lost 5 bases and the J segment 8 bases; nucleotides outside the gene matches: 13. The germline V gene has CDR1 SGHTA and CDR2 FQGNSA.

The V call is TRBV7-8, the J call TRBJ1-5, with unresolved D. Germline CDR1 and CDR2: SGHVS and FQNEAQ. This CDR3 is 13 amino acids long. V gave up 8 bases and J gave up 0 bases, with 8 bases separating them. The CDR3 loop reads CASGKNSNQPQHF. Written as DNA, the CDR3 is TGTGCCAGCGGCAAAAATAGCAATCAGCCCCAGCATTTT.

DNA of the CDR3: TGTGCCAGCAGCGAGCATGGACTATTTGGGCGAAACCAAGAGACCCAGTACTTC. Translation gives CASSEHGLFGRNQETQYF. The V gene is TRBV9, the J gene TRBJ2-5; a possible D gene is TRBD2 (6 bases). This CDR3 is 18 amino acids long. Germline CDR1 is SGDLS and CDR2 is YYNGEE. Trimming took off 3 bases at V and 0 bases at J, with 21 bases between the two ends.

The chain uses TRBV7-2 and TRBJ1-4, with a possible D match to TRBD1 (5 bases). The CDR3 loop spans 15 amino acids. Germline-derived CDR1 and CDR2 are SGHTA and FQGNSA. V dropped 0 bases and J dropped 5 bases, with 10 bases sitting between them. CDR3 sequence: CASSLAGQRNEKLFF. CDR3 nucleotides: TGTGCCAGCAGCTTAGCGGGGCAGCGAAATGAAAAACTGTTTTTT.

The chain carries TRBV14 and TRBJ2-7, with D perhaps matching TRBD1 or TRBD2 (5 bases each). Trimming stripped 1 base from V and 2 bases from J, with 12 bases between. The CDR3 extends over 15 amino acids. Germline V gene sequence: CDR1 SGHDN, CDR2 FVKESK. CDR3 nucleotide sequence: TGTGCCAGCAGCCAAGTGTGGGGGAAAGCCTACGAGCAGTACTTC. Protein: CASSQVWGKAYEQYF.

This clone was seen a single time. The V gene is TRBV5-1, the J gene TRBJ2-1, with D perhaps TRBD2 (6 bases). The V and J ends lost 4 bases and 7 bases respectively, with 21 bases between them. CDR3 length: 16 residues. The germline V gene encodes CDR1 SGHRS and CDR2 YFSETQ. The CDR3 DNA sequence: TGCGCCAGCAGCCTGGCAGGGAGCGGGCCAATTAATGAGCAGTTCTTC. Its protein is CASSLAGSGPINEQFF. The entire variable domain, with the rest obtained from reference TRBV5-1 and TRBJ2-1, is as follows: KAGVTQTPRYLIKTRGQQVTLSCSPISGHRSVSWYQQTPGQGLQFLFEYFSETQRNKGNFPGRFSGRQFSNSRSEMNVSTLELGDSALYLCASSLAGSGPINEQFFGPGTRLTVL.

V usage is TRBV29-1 and J usage is TRBJ2-3; TRBD1 agrees at 8 bases. Germline CDR1 and CDR2: SQVTM and ANQGSEA. There are 15 residues in the CDR3. The ends lost 0 bases at V and 2 bases at J; junction bases unmatched: 4. The CDR3 here is CSVEDTGGSTDTQYF. The CDR3 nucleotides are TGCAGCGTTGAAGATACAGGGGGGTCCACAGATACGCAGTATTTT.

The genes are TRBV6-1 and TRBJ1-6; D ambiguous. This CDR3 spans 13 amino acids. Between the trimmed V and J ends, which lost 3 bases and 10 bases, there was a span of 10 bases. CDR1 MNHNS and CDR2 SASEGT come from the germline V gene. The CDR3 nucleotides read TGTGCCAGCAGTGAGTTCTTTGAGTCACCCCTCCACTTT. This gives the protein CASSEFFESPLHF.

The rearrangement joins TRBV23-1 to TRBJ2-7, with 8 bases fitting TRBD2. TRBV23-1 is identified as an open reading frame with a role that is uncertain. CDR3 length: 17 residues. The junction had 15 bases not matched to a gene; V was cut back by 5 bases and J by 3 bases. This CDR3 reads CASSFSGDTGPHYEQYF. CDR3 bases: TGCGCCAGCAGTTTTAGCGGGGACACCGGGCCCCACTACGAGCAGTACTTC.

This rearrangement joins TRBV2 to TRBJ2-1, with 9 bases lining up with TRBD2. After removal of 7 bases from V and 4 bases from J, the junction contained 17 bases not matched to a gene. This CDR3 region has 18 residues. Germline V gives CDR1 SNHLY, CDR2 FYNNEI. The CDR3 sequence: CASKILPRGLASYNEQFF. CDR3 bases: TGTGCCAGCAAAATTCTCCCCCGTGGACTAGCGAGTTACAATGAGCAGTTCTTC.

The gene calls are TRBV6-4 and TRBJ1-2; D remains unclear. The CDR3 is 15 residues long. Germline V gene sequence: CDR1 MRHNA, CDR2 SNTAGT. The V gene lost 10 bases and the J gene lost 2 bases, with 20 bases spanning the gap. In nucleotides, the CDR3 is TGTGCCAAGGAAATTGAGACAAGGAGGAACTATGGCTACACCTTC. It translates to CAKEIETRRNYGYTF.

J is TRBJ2-7 and V is TRBV6-2 or TRBV6-3; D uncertain. Trimming took 5 bases from V and 0 from J, leaving 11 bases between them. The germline CDR1 and CDR2 sequences are MNHEY and SVGEGT. CDR3 size: 14 residues. The CDR3, as DNA: TGTGCCAGCAGTCTTGACTGGAACTCCTACGAGCAGTACTTC. Translating gives CASSLDWNSYEQYF.

The chain couples TRBV7-8 to TRBJ2-1, with 7 bases that match TRBD2. There are 15 residues in the CDR3. J was trimmed by 3 bases and V by 3 bases; bases with no gene match: 5. CDR1 and CDR2 from the germline V gene are SGHVS and FQNEAQ. The CDR3 coding sequence is TGTGCCAGCAGCTTGACGGGAGGCCACTACAATGAGCAGTTCTTC. The encoded protein is CASSLTGGHYNEQFF. The whole variable domain, remainder taken from reference TRBV7-8 and TRBJ2-1, is GAGVSQSPRYKVAKRGQDVALRCDPISGHVSLFWYQQALGQGPEFLTYFQNEAQLDKSGLPSDRFFAERPEGSVSTLKIQRTQQEDSAVYLCASSLTGGHYNEQFFGPGTRLTVL.

The rearrangement uses TRBV5-1 and TRBJ1-6, with D hard to call. V was cut by 4 bases and J by 0 bases, with 17 bases left in between. Germline CDR1 SGHRS, CDR2 YFSETQ. The CDR3 runs to 18 residues. CDR3 protein: CASSLGLLQSSYNSPLHF. For the CDR3, the DNA is TGCGCCAGCAGCCTCGGACTTCTCCAGAGCTCCTATAATTCACCCCTCCACTTT.

The chain links TRBV6-1 to TRBJ2-2, with 7 positions matching TRBD1. The CDR3 loop spans 16 amino acids. V trimming: 2 bases; J trimming: 7 bases; junction bases outside the gene matches: 10. The V gene's germline CDR1 is MNHNS and CDR2 SASEGT. This CDR3 reads CASSEYGTATIGELFF. The CDR3 DNA follows: TGTGCCAGCAGTGAATACGGGACAGCGACGATCGGGGAGCTGTTTTTT.

The chain joins TRBV7-8 to TRBJ2-1; TRBD1 matches 8 bases. Germline trimming cut 5 bases from V and 12 bases from J; bases unmatched to any gene: 3. This CDR3 region has 11 residues. CDR1 SGHVS and CDR2 FQNEAQ come from the germline V gene. In DNA form, the CDR3 reads TGTGCCAGCAGCCAACAGGGGGGGCAGTTCTTC. Its translation is CASSQQGGQFF.

The rearrangement joins TRBV27 to TRBJ1-1; TRBD1 is a possible D gene (5 bases). The CDR3 has 15 residues. Per the germline V gene, CDR1 is MNHEY and CDR2 is SMNVEV (reference sequence). The V gene lost 7 bases and the J gene lost 1 base, with 16 bases spanning the gap. The CDR3 region is CASMGDLSKNTEAFF. Here the CDR3 DNA reads TGTGCCAGCATGGGGGACCTTTCTAAGAACACTGAAGCTTTCTTT.

CDR3 sequence: CASSRGRGTNEKLFF. CDR3 nucleotide sequence: TGCGCCAGCAGCCGGGGCAGGGGAACTAATGAAAAACTGTTTTTT. V usage is TRBV5-1 and J usage is TRBJ1-4; D might be TRBD1 (6 bases). Germline CDR1 reads SGHRS; CDR2 reads YFSETQ. The V and J ends lost 4 bases and 1 base respectively, with 11 bases between them. This CDR3 has 15 residues.

The chain joins TRBV5-1 to TRBJ2-7; D gene unclear. V lost 5 bases and J lost 3, with 12 bases in between. The CDR3 is 13 amino acids. The germline V gene encodes CDR1 SGHRS and CDR2 YFSETQ. CDR3 amino acids: CASSLAADYEQYF. The CDR3 DNA reads as TGCGCCAGCAGTCTGGCCGCGGACTACGAGCAGTACTTC.

The DNA of the CDR3 is TGTGCCAGCAGTTTCGGGGTCCCCGGGGAGCTGTTTTTT. It yields the protein CASSFGVPGELFF. This chain joins TRBV28 and TRBJ2-2; weak D call: TRBD2 (5 bases). The CDR3 spans 13 residues. Trimming pared 3 bases from V and 6 bases from J, leaving 8 bases between. Per the germline V gene, CDR1 is MDHEN and CDR2 is SYDVKM. The full variable domain, with the rest looked up from reference TRBV28 and TRBJ2-2, is DVKVTQSSRYLVKRTGEKVFLECVQDMDHENMFWYRQDPGLGLRLIYFSYDVKMKEKGDIPEGYSVSREKKERFSLILESASTNQTSMYLCASSFGVPGELFFGEGSRLTVL.

The chain combines TRBV16 with TRBJ2-5; 8 positions agree with TRBD1. The germline gives CDR1 KGHSY, CDR2 FQNENV. The V and J ends lost 5 bases and 5 bases, in that order; junction bases with no gene match: 13. The CDR3 has 16 residues. This CDR3 is CASSKGDQGARETQYF. As DNA, the CDR3 is TGTGCCAGCAGCAAAGGTGACCAGGGGGCGCGGGAGACCCAGTACTTC.

V gene TRBV6-2 or TRBV6-3 combines with J gene TRBJ2-7; no firm D call. V was cut by 2 bases and J by 1 base, with 9 bases left in between. The CDR3 length is 14 residues. Germline loops: CDR1 MNHEY, CDR2 SVGEGT. The CDR3 is CASSYQLNSYEQYF. DNA of the CDR3: TGTGCCAGCAGTTACCAATTAAATTCCTACGAGCAGTACTTC.